The rows below give T cell receptor beta chains drawn from one sample of a study of CD4 T cells in relation to SARS-CoV-2 and coronaviruses. No antigen has been identified for these receptors. Data came from immunoSEQ multiplex PCR; TCRdb stores just in-frame clones and leaves some out. The table has approximately 43,000 clones, over 75% seen once. The source material was naive CD4+ T cells from PBMCs, cultured in vitro. These receptors were taken from an adult with COVID-19. Each CDR3 is given with its conserved first and last residue. The D gene is left open where the match is weak. Some rows have no size entry. The others give once, few or many, or a class for an expanded clone.

abundance	v_gene	j_gene	d_gene	CDR3aa	CDR3nt
.	TRBV6-5	TRBJ1-1	TRBD1	CASTMTGLNTEAFF	TGTGCCAGCACTATGACAGGGCTGAACACTGAAGCTTTCTTT
once	TRBV7-2	TRBJ1-5	.	CASSPRGNQPQHF	TGTGCCAGCAGCCCCAGGGGAAATCAGCCCCAGCATTTT
.	TRBV19	TRBJ1-3	.	CASIPTHSGNTIYF	TGTGCCAGTATTCCGACCCACTCTGGAAACACCATATATTTT
.	TRBV7-8	TRBJ2-1	.	CASSTFRDSYNEQFF	TGTGCCAGCAGCACGTTCAGGGACTCCTACAATGAGCAGTTCTTC
.	TRBV24-1	TRBJ2-7	.	CATSDPGESSYEQYF	TGTGCCACCAGTGATCCGGGAGAGAGCTCCTACGAGCAGTACTTC
.	TRBV5-1	TRBJ2-7	TRBD1	CASRLETGGVYEQYF	TGCGCCAGCAGACTGGAAACAGGGGGCGTCTACGAGCAGTACTTC
.	TRBV29-1	TRBJ2-3	.	CSVEAAYTDTQYF	TGCAGCGTTGAAGCGGCTTATACAGATACGCAGTATTTT
.	TRBV12-3/TRBV12-4	TRBJ1-1	TRBD1	CASSSRTGPEAFF	TGTGCCAGCAGTTCCAGGACAGGGCCTGAAGCTTTCTTT
.	TRBV10-3	TRBJ2-7	.	CAISHPGVYEQYF	TGTGCCATCTCCCACCCTGGGGTTTACGAGCAGTACTTC
.	TRBV10-3	TRBJ2-7	.	CAISESGKGRYEQYF	TGTGCCATCAGTGAGTCCGGAAAGGGTAGGTACGAGCAGTACTTC
.	TRBV18	TRBJ2-1	.	CASSSSVWGLKAGYNEQFF	TGTGCCAGCTCATCTTCGGTCTGGGGGCTAAAAGCGGGGTACAATGAGCAGTTCTTC
.	TRBV10-3	TRBJ2-2	.	CAISESLPNTGELFF	TGTGCCATCAGTGAGTCTCTCCCGAACACCGGGGAGCTGTTTTTT
.	TRBV20-1	TRBJ1-1	.	CSAGRTEAFF	TGCAGTGCCGGACGCACTGAAGCTTTCTTT
few	TRBV15	TRBJ1-5	TRBD1	CATSWTGNNQPQHF	TGTGCCACCAGCTGGACAGGGAACAATCAGCCCCAGCATTTT
few	TRBV7-9	TRBJ2-7	TRBD2	CASSPGLAETYYEQYF	TGTGCCAGCAGCCCGGGACTAGCGGAAACCTACTACGAGCAGTACTTC
.	TRBV4-2	TRBJ2-3	TRBD2	CASSHRLAEGTDTQYF	TGTGCCAGCAGCCATCGCCTAGCGGAAGGCACAGATACGCAGTATTTT
once	TRBV4-1	TRBJ2-2	TRBD1	CASSHGTVIKTGELFF	TGCGCCAGCAGCCACGGGACAGTGATTAAAACCGGGGAGCTGTTTTTT
.	TRBV7-3	TRBJ2-7	.	CASSSDTLREQYF	TGTGCCAGCAGCTCGGACACTCTCCGGGAGCAGTACTTC
.	TRBV5-4	TRBJ1-1	.	CASSKGGEIGRAFF	TGTGCCAGCAGCAAGGGGGGGGAAATCGGCCGAGCTTTCTTT
few	TRBV2	TRBJ2-7	.	CASRLGSYEQYF	TGTGCCAGCAGACTAGGTTCCTACGAGCAGTACTTC
.	TRBV18	TRBJ2-7	.	CASSPPSSYEQYF	TGTGCCAGCTCACCACCTTCAAGCTACGAGCAGTACTTC
.	TRBV2	TRBJ1-2	.	CASSMGETWYGYTF	TGTGCCAGCAGTATGGGAGAAACTTGGTATGGCTACACCTTC
.	TRBV28	TRBJ2-1	.	CASRDRDGYNEQFF	TGTGCCAGCAGGGATCGGGACGGATACAATGAGCAGTTCTTC
.	TRBV19	TRBJ2-1	.	CASSGRGESAEQFF	TGTGCCAGTAGTGGGCGAGGGGAATCGGCTGAGCAGTTCTTC
.	TRBV28	TRBJ2-7	TRBD2	CASSLSGGPGEQYF	TGTGCCAGCAGTTTATCGGGAGGGCCGGGGGAGCAGTACTTC
.	TRBV6-5	TRBJ2-5	.	CASRFRGKETQYF	TGTGCCAGCAGGTTCAGGGGTAAGGAGACCCAGTACTTC
.	TRBV7-2	TRBJ2-5	.	CASSLSRAEETQYF	TGTGCCAGCAGCTTATCCCGGGCTGAGGAGACCCAGTACTTC
.	TRBV10-3	TRBJ2-7	.	CAISESRGGVGEQYF	TGTGCCATCAGTGAATCCAGGGGGGGTGTCGGCGAGCAGTACTTC
.	TRBV19	TRBJ2-3	.	CASSKGTDTQYF	TGTGCCAGTAGTAAAGGGACAGATACGCAGTATTTT
.	TRBV9	TRBJ2-1	.	CASSVGPSYGNEQFF	TGTGCCAGCAGCGTGGGGCCTAGCTACGGCAATGAGCAGTTCTTC
.	TRBV9	TRBJ2-7	.	CASSGGGQFFDEQYF	TGTGCCAGCAGCGGAGGAGGACAGTTTTTCGACGAGCAGTACTTC
.	TRBV5-1	TRBJ2-3	TRBD2	CASSFTAGVIDTQYF	TGCGCCAGCAGCTTTACAGCGGGAGTAATAGATACGCAGTATTTT
once	TRBV4-1	TRBJ2-3	TRBD2	CASSRGLAGADTQYF	TGCGCCAGCAGCCGCGGACTAGCGGGGGCAGATACGCAGTATTTT
.	TRBV20-1	TRBJ2-1	TRBD2	CSASLAGGNNEQFF	TGCAGTGCGAGTCTAGCGGGAGGCAACAATGAGCAGTTCTTC
.	TRBV12-3/TRBV12-4	TRBJ2-5	.	CASSLYGATQYF	TGTGCCAGCAGTTTATACGGAGCAACCCAGTACTTC
.	TRBV15	TRBJ2-7	TRBD1	CATSNWTGTISYEQYF	TGTGCCACCAGCAACTGGACAGGAACCATCTCCTACGAGCAGTACTTC
.	TRBV14	TRBJ1-6	.	CASSPASGFYNSPLHF	TGTGCCAGCAGCCCAGCCTCGGGATTCTATAATTCACCCCTCCACTTT
.	TRBV21-1	TRBJ2-5	.	CASSKAGNQETQYF	TGTGCCAGCAGCAAAGCAGGTAACCAAGAGACCCAGTACTTC
few	TRBV14	TRBJ1-6	.	CASSQVRLSPLHF	TGTGCCAGCAGCCAAGTTCGTCTTTCACCCCTCCACTTT
.	TRBV28	TRBJ1-1	.	CASSLTVGARGNTEAFF	TGTGCCAGCAGTTTAACGGTCGGGGCCAGGGGAAACACTGAAGCTTTCTTT
few	TRBV19	TRBJ1-1	.	CASTTPARTNTEAFF	TGTGCCAGTACCACCCCAGCAAGGACCAACACTGAAGCTTTCTTT
.	TRBV7-9	TRBJ2-1	.	CASSSRLVDEQFF	TGTGCCAGCAGTTCTCGACTAGTCGATGAGCAGTTCTTC
once	TRBV4-1	TRBJ2-1	.	CASSQGRRSSYNEQFF	TGCGCCAGCAGCCAAGGCAGGCGGAGCTCCTACAATGAGCAGTTCTTC
.	TRBV19	TRBJ1-5	.	CASSIDRQSNQPQHF	TGTGCCAGTAGTATAGACAGGCAGTCCAATCAGCCCCAGCATTTT
once	TRBV20-1	TRBJ1-1	.	CSASNLGNTEAFF	TGCAGTGCTAGTAATTTGGGGAACACTGAAGCTTTCTTT
few	TRBV27	TRBJ2-7	.	CASSLGLAYEQYF	TGTGCCAGCAGTTTAGGGCTAGCCTACGAGCAGTACTTC
few	TRBV5-5	TRBJ2-5	.	CASSLSLWRQETQYF	TGTGCCAGCAGCTTGTCACTCTGGAGGCAAGAGACCCAGTACTTC
.	TRBV30	TRBJ1-1	.	CAWSGFGDTEAFF	TGTGCCTGGAGTGGGTTCGGGGACACTGAAGCTTTCTTT
once	TRBV2	TRBJ2-3	.	CASSDGETSTDTQYF	TGTGCCAGCAGTGATGGGGAGACTAGCACAGATACGCAGTATTTT
once	TRBV11-2	TRBJ2-4	TRBD2	CASSRLAGAKNIQYF	TGTGCCAGCAGCCGGCTAGCGGGAGCCAAAAACATTCAGTACTTC
.	TRBV19	TRBJ1-1	.	CASSITVQNTEAFF	TGTGCCAGTAGTATAACAGTCCAAAACACTGAAGCTTTCTTT
.	TRBV5-1	TRBJ2-3	TRBD1	CASRSVGQGADTQYF	TGCGCCAGCAGGTCGGTGGGACAGGGTGCAGATACGCAGTATTTT
.	TRBV18	TRBJ2-7	.	CASSPILSSETYEQYF	TGTGCCAGCTCACCAATTCTATCCTCGGAGACCTACGAGCAGTACTTC
.	TRBV4-2	TRBJ2-5	.	CASSQEWGRGINQETQYF	TGTGCCAGCAGCCAAGAATGGGGAAGGGGGATCAACCAAGAGACCCAGTACTTC
few	TRBV19	TRBJ1-1	.	CASSIEDTMNTEAFF	TGTGCCAGTAGTATAGAAGACACTATGAACACTGAAGCTTTCTTT
.	TRBV6-2/TRBV6-3	TRBJ1-2	TRBD1	CASSTAPGQARYNYGYTF	TGTGCCAGCAGTACCGCACCGGGACAGGCCCGGTATAACTATGGCTACACCTTC
.	TRBV2	TRBJ2-7	TRBD2	CASSQGLAASYEQYF	TGTGCCAGCAGTCAGGGACTAGCGGCCTCCTACGAGCAGTACTTC
.	TRBV12-3/TRBV12-4	TRBJ2-7	.	CASSLAVSYEQYF	TGTGCCAGCAGTTTAGCGGTTTCCTACGAGCAGTACTTC
few	TRBV5-1	TRBJ1-6	TRBD1	CASSSGTGRYNSPLHF	TGCGCCAGCAGCTCCGGGACAGGGCGGTATAATTCACCCCTCCACTTT
.	TRBV24-1	TRBJ2-3	TRBD1	CASSLGQGTDTQYF	TGTGCCAGCAGTCTTGGACAGGGGACAGATACGCAGTATTTT